This record concerns one TCR beta chain sequence. This clone's antigen is unknown. Base quality data are lacking; no much larger clone is found one base away. CD8 naive samples were CD45RO-negative cells positively selected for CCR7, giving a CD45RA+CCR7+ population that excluded TemRA cells. Donors were healthy HIV-negative adults with no recently reported acute infections or vaccinations. Every donor was a Caucasian adult living in Nashville, Tennessee, USA. Blood was collected by leukapheresis, and PBMCs were isolated by Ficoll-Histopaque density gradient centrifugation and then cryopreserved in liquid nitrogen vapor phase. Analytical flow cytometry was used to check the purity and quantity of every magnetically sorted T cell population. Genomic DNA was isolated from every sorted fraction and measured by UV absorbance on a Nanodrop 2000c. TCR CDR3 regions were amplified from genomic DNA by multiplex PCR using the deep immunoSEQ assay. Extracted genomic DNA from each cell subset was distributed evenly across all wells of several immunoSEQ 96-well plates, and each plate was treated as a replicate. For sorted subsets, approximately 210 ng genomic DNA, equal to 30,000 to 35,000 T cell genomes, was loaded into each replicate PCR. Purified libraries were quantified with a Qubit 3.0 fluorometer, sized on a Bioanalyzer 2100, and re-quantified with the KAPA Library Quantification kit. A separate single-read 150-cycle Illumina NextSeq 550 flow cell was used to sequence each immunoSEQ 96-well plate. The study's processing was this. The immunoSEQ output contained only junctional sequences without quality scores, so filtering could not match that applied to full-length reads. To assign V/J genes and CDR3, sequences were annotated using PyIR, a Python wrapper for IgBLAST v1.9, with IMGT germline references. Any read was removed if the V/J assignment was weak (E-value above 1e-6), the CDR3 was missing, or the read contained stop codons, out-of-frame junctions, or ambiguous translated residues. A V3J clonotype was defined by an identical inferred V gene, J gene, and CDR3 amino acid sequence. To compute the percentage overlap between repertoires, the number of shared unique clonotypes was divided by the size of the smaller repertoire. Repertoire richness was assessed with RTK rarefaction, the Chao1 estimator, and Recon v2.1 estimates of unobserved clonotypes. Generation probabilities for all TCRbeta clonotypes obtained by the gDNA method from a handful of donors were computed using OLGA. Imported from immuneACCESS, the table was reduced by TCRdb to in-frame sequences with V and J called. These copies leave out some clones; in studies compared against another copy, an unresolved V gene accounts for under half, and the cause of the remainder is not known. V and J calls plus clone size are reproduced from that table; the DNA served to infer D and trimming. For this sample the table gives 800,000 or so clones, of which approximately 97% were detected only once. Over 0.2% of the sample rests with the top ten.

The data were taken from a study of shared clonotypes between healthy human individuals (dated by TCRdb to 2018 to 2020). Turning to the overall study: The cohort comprised a couple of women and a few men aged 18 to 49 years. To estimate repertoire size and how much clonotype sharing occurs between individuals, the study deeply sequenced the blood TCR repertoires of roughly 5 healthy adults. Leukapheresis yielded between about 0.9 and 8.9 billion PBMCs per donor. Libraries were prepared and TCR repertoires were sequenced by different laboratories using diverse techniques, in order to increase sequencing depth and limit assay-specific biases. For each donor, three plates each were used for CD4 naive and CD4 memory, two plates were used for CD8 naive, and one plate was used for CD8 memory. Overall results and qualifications from the work: Estimated clonotype richness was generally larger for naive than for memory subsets. Based on pairwise subsampling, the degree of clonotype sharing among donors was expected to be affected by sequencing depth. About 5% of naive CD4, 3.5% of naive CD8, approximately 2% of memory CD4, and 0.35% to 0.5% of memory CD8 clonotypes were shared across a few donors. Because the study included a small number of donors, the genetic and exposure-history diversity represented was limited. Compared with non-shared clonotypes, the clonotypes found in all four sorted-subset donors had higher generation probabilities. Rarefaction of sorted-subset datasets indicated incomplete sequencing despite the large sequencing depth. Sampling was restricted to blood, and TCR repertoires in tissue are likely to differ from TCR repertoires in blood.

The CDR3 starts with the cysteine, ends with the phenylalanine, and has 13 residues. The sequence is cut down to CDR3 DNA, 39 bases in frame from base 1. V trim: 6 bases; J trim: 10 bases; unmatched bases: 8. CDR1 and CDR2 were assigned from the germline V gene as ENHRY and SYGVKD. Sequencing was performed on naive CD8+ T cells sorted from blood. The sample's cell subset or site label, decoded: CD45RA+CCR7+. The clonotype comes from a man aged 30-40 years in good health. This receptor chain uses TRBV10-3 and TRBJ2-1; 8 bases in the junction line up with TRBD1. CDR3 reads: CAISGQGAREQFF. The DNA sequence is given as TGTGCCATCAGCGGTCAGGGGGCAAGGGAGCAGTTCTTC.